Listed here are 25 T cell receptor beta chains from one sample, sequenced in a study of cytomegalovirus exposure and HLA in healthy donors (TCRdb year 2017). The library was produced with the immunoSEQ multiplex PCR assay. For the multiplex PCR, a mixture combining 60 forward primers for TCR Vbeta segments and 13 reverse primers for TCR Jbeta segments was used. TCRdb limited this immuneACCESS table to in-frame rearrangements with V and J called. A share of clones is missing; checked studies link under half to unresolved V genes, and the rest is unexplained. This sample lists 250,000 or so clones; roughly four fifths were detected once. Of the sample, 8% is held by the ten largest clones. Sequenced: PBMCs. The receptors here all came from a woman aged 60-70 years in good health and CMV-seropositive.

J is TRBJ1-1 and V is TRBV6-5; TRBD1 is a possible D gene (6 bases). CDR1 is MNHEY, CDR2 SVGAGI, per germline. There are 14 residues in the CDR3. The V and J ends lost 7 bases and 1 base respectively, with 13 bases between them. The CDR3 here is CASKEGGENTEAFF. In DNA form, the CDR3 reads TGTGCCAGCAAGGAAGGGGGAGAGAACACTGAAGCTTTCTTT.

V and J are TRBV6-5 and TRBJ2-7, with 8 bases lining up with TRBD2. J was trimmed by 5 bases and V by 1 base; bases with no gene match: 7. There are 15 residues in the CDR3. CDR1 and CDR2 (germline): MNHEY, SVGAGI. The CDR3 nucleotides are TGTGCCAGCAGTTACTTCGGCGGGAGGACCGACGAGCAGTACTTC. Translating it yields CASSYFGGRTDEQYF.

In this sample, this clone turned up a few times. The gene calls are TRBV5-1 and TRBJ1-1; maybe TRBD1 (6 bases). Germline values: CDR1 SGHRS, CDR2 YFSETQ. V dropped 7 bases and J dropped 0 bases, with 19 bases sitting between them. The CDR3 contains 16 residues. CDR3 in DNA: TGCGCCAGCTATGCCGGCAGGGGCGGAATGAACACTGAAGCTTTCTTT. Amino acid sequence: CASYAGRGGMNTEAFF.

The genes are TRBV2 and TRBJ1-3, with D uncertain. The CDR3 totals 14 residues. Trimming stripped 6 bases from V and 0 bases from J, with 9 bases between. Per germline, CDR1 SNHLY and CDR2 FYNNEI. CDR3 region: CASRAIVSGNTIYF. The CDR3, as DNA: TGTGCCAGCAGAGCGATCGTCTCTGGAAACACCATATATTTT.

CDR3 nucleotide sequence: TGTGCCAGCAGTTTAACGGGACTAGCGGGACAAGAGACCCAGTACTTC. This encodes CASSLTGLAGQETQYF. The chain carries TRBV27 and TRBJ2-5; the match to TRBD2 covers 13 bases. The length of the CDR3 is 16 residues. From germline, CDR1 is MNHEY and CDR2 SMNVEV (reference sequence). V was clipped by 2 bases and J by 2 bases; unmatched bases: 2.

The chain couples TRBV2 to TRBJ2-5; D is undetermined. V shed 6 bases and J shed 7 bases, with 6 bases lying between them. CDR3 length: 10 amino acids. CDR1 is SNHLY, CDR2 FYNNEI, per germline. The DNA for the CDR3 is TGTGCCAGCAGAGCCCGGACCCAGTACTTC. It is translated as CASRARTQYF.

Remarks on this clone: A read error may account for a junction end that differs from germline. V and J are TRBV7-7 and TRBJ2-1; TRBD2 aligns across 7 bases. CDR1 SSHAT and CDR2 FNYEAQ come from the germline V gene (reference sequence). The CDR3 contains 16 residues. The CDR3 region is CASSAGLGGFYNEQFF. CDR3 DNA: TGTGCTAGCAGCGCCGGACTAGGAGGGTTTTACAATGAGCAGTTCTTC.

The chain carries TRBV28 and TRBJ2-7; 15 nucleotides match TRBD2. Unmatched junction bases numbered 0, after V lost 2 bases and J lost 1 base. Germline V gives CDR1 MDHEN, CDR2 SYDVKM. The CDR3 is 16 amino acids. This CDR3 is CASSLGTSGRSYEQYF. The CDR3 DNA follows: TGTGCCAGCAGTTTAGGGACTAGCGGGAGGTCCTACGAGCAGTACTTC.

The V and J genes are TRBV4-1 and TRBJ2-3, with 14 bases fitting TRBD2. CDR1 and CDR2 (germline): MGHRA, YSYEKL. The CDR3 contains 15 residues. With 0 bases clipped from V and 11 bases from J, the junction kept 4 bases outside the gene matches. This chain's CDR3 is CASSQDGTSGSRQYF. The CDR3 coding sequence is TGCGCCAGCAGCCAAGATGGGACTAGCGGGAGCCGGCAGTATTTT.

The J gene is TRBJ2-1, the V gene TRBV18; maybe TRBD1 (5 bases). CDR3 size: 11 residues. Trimming removed 6 bases at V and 9 bases at J, with 9 bases between. Germline V lookup: CDR1 KGHSH, CDR2 LQKENI. CDR3 amino acids: CASSQGPEQFF. CDR3 DNA: TGTGCCAGCTCGCAGGGCCCTGAGCAGTTCTTC.

The chain uses TRBV6-4 and TRBJ2-7; 7 bases are a match to TRBD2. From germline, CDR1 is MRHNA and CDR2 SNTAGT. V was clipped by 8 bases and J by 3 bases; unmatched bases: 16. The length of the CDR3 is 16 residues. The CDR3 region is CASGCGRWTYHYEQYF. CDR3 coding DNA: TGTGCCAGCGGCTGCGGGAGATGGACCTACCACTACGAGCAGTACTTC.

This clone has a single count. This chain joins TRBV2 and TRBJ2-7; weak D call: TRBD1 (5 bases). The V gene lost 6 bases and the J gene lost 3 bases, with 15 bases spanning the gap. The CDR3 loop spans 14 amino acids. Germline CDR1 is SNHLY and CDR2 is FYNNEI. DNA for the CDR3: TGTGCCAGCAGCAAAGACAGACTCCGCTACGAGCAGTACTTC. Protein sequence: CASSKDRLRYEQYF.

This clone was observed a single time. The chain links TRBV5-1 to TRBJ2-3; D gene ambiguous. Per germline, CDR1 SGHRS and CDR2 YFSETQ. This CDR3 has 15 amino acids. V shed 1 base and J shed 5 bases, with 14 bases lying between them. CDR3 amino acids: CASSLSASPGDTQYF. CDR3 nucleotides: TGCGCCAGCAGCTTGTCAGCGTCACCGGGAGATACGCAGTATTTT.

This sequence joins TRBV7-3 and TRBJ2-2, with TRBD2 matching over 11 bases. CDR3 length: 17 residues. Germline CDR1 SGHTA, CDR2 FQGTGA. The V segment lost 3 bases and the J segment 5 bases; nucleotides outside the gene matches: 8. In nucleotides, the CDR3 is TGTGCCAGCAGCTTGGTAGCGGGAGGGCCGCGGACCGGGGAGCTGTTTTTT. Protein sequence: CASSLVAGGPRTGELFF.

The chain links TRBV6-5 to TRBJ1-2, with 7 bases identical to TRBD1. The CDR3 has 15 amino acids. Per germline, CDR1 MNHEY and CDR2 SVGAGI. V lost 4 bases, J lost 2 bases, and 7 bases stayed unmatched. The CDR3 DNA is TGTGCCAGCAGTTTAAGGACAGGTTGGAACTATGGCTACACCTTC. Translated: CASSLRTGWNYGYTF.

The chain couples TRBV27 to TRBJ1-5; D call uncertain. The CDR3 length is 16 residues. Germline V CDR1 and CDR2: MNHEY, SMNVEV (reference sequence). The V and J ends lost 0 bases and 0 bases respectively, with 9 bases between them. This CDR3 is CASSLSSGYSNQPQHF. CDR3 sequence (DNA): TGTGCCAGCAGTTTATCGAGCGGCTATAGCAATCAGCCCCAGCATTTT.

The rearrangement links TRBV6-4 to TRBJ2-3, with TRBD2 matching 11 bases. The germline V gene has CDR1 MRHNA and CDR2 SNTAGT. This CDR3 comprises 17 residues. J was trimmed by 5 bases and V by 3 bases; bases with no gene match: 10. This CDR3 is CASSEFASGRLRDTQYF. The CDR3 bases are TGTGCCAGCAGTGAGTTTGCTAGCGGGAGGTTGAGAGATACGCAGTATTTT.

This clone was seen a handful of times. The chain is built from TRBV6-1 and TRBJ2-7; TRBD2 aligns across 10 bases. The junction had 5 bases not matched to a gene; V was cut back by 6 bases and J by 0 bases. Germline loops: CDR1 MNHNS, CDR2 SASEGT. The CDR3 contains 15 residues. The CDR3 sequence: CASSPGLASSYEQYF. The CDR3 DNA reads TGTGCCAGCAGCCCGGGACTAGCGAGCTCCTACGAGCAGTACTTC.

This rearrangement joins TRBV6-1 to TRBJ1-2; the match to TRBD1 covers 7 bases. The CDR3 totals 14 residues. Germline CDR1 and CDR2: MNHNS and SASEGT. The ends lost 6 bases at V and 6 bases at J; junction bases unmatched: 10. The CDR3 DNA reads TGTGCCAGCAGACGGACAGGCTCCGTCAATGGCTACACCTTC. It is translated as CASRRTGSVNGYTF.

The chain carries TRBV13 and TRBJ2-5; TRBD2 is a possible D gene (5 bases). CDR1 is PRHDT and CDR2 is FYEKMQ in the germline V gene (reference sequence). Trimming pared 6 bases from V and 4 bases from J, leaving 15 bases between. The CDR3 length is 14 residues. The CDR3: CASRRSGRGETQYF. The CDR3 DNA follows: TGTGCCAGCAGGAGGAGCGGAAGAGGAGAGACCCAGTACTTC.

The V and J genes are TRBV21-1 and TRBJ2-7; no check of the table's D call, TRBD1, against the DNA was made. TRBV21-1 is reported as a pseudogene. The CDR3 is made up of 14 amino acids. In nucleotides, the CDR3 is TGTGCCAGCAACCCACGGGACAGTCTCCACGAGCAGTACTTC. Protein product: CASNPRDSLHEQYF.

The rearrangement uses TRBV5-1 and TRBJ2-3, with 10 bases that match TRBD1. The CDR3 covers 13 residues. Germline values: CDR1 SGHRS, CDR2 YFSETQ. With 4 bases clipped from V and 4 bases from J, the junction kept 0 bases outside the gene matches. CDR3 amino acids: CASSGTGADTQYF. The CDR3 DNA sequence: TGCGCCAGCAGCGGGACAGGGGCAGATACGCAGTATTTT.

This clone was counted a single time. The rearrangement joins TRBV18 to TRBJ1-1; the D is unclear. CDR1 and CDR2 (germline): KGHSH, LQKENI. CDR3 length: 13 residues. V was cut by 3 bases and J by 3 bases, with 8 bases left in between. Here the CDR3 reads CASSPSVDTEAFF. CDR3 nucleotides: TGTGCCAGCTCACCCTCAGTCGACACTGAAGCTTTCTTT.

This clone was seen only a few times. The chain links TRBV6-5 to TRBJ1-1; D possibly corresponds to TRBD1 (6 bases). This CDR3 has 14 amino acids. In germline, CDR1 is MNHEY, CDR2 SVGAGI. V was clipped by 5 bases and J by 1 base, with 11 bases between them. The CDR3 loop is CASSALGQNTEAFF. As DNA, the CDR3 is TGTGCCAGCAGTGCCCTGGGACAGAACACTGAAGCTTTCTTT.

This clone was picked up one time. The J gene is TRBJ2-5, the V gene TRBV9; tentative D call: TRBD1 (6 bases). The germline CDR1 and CDR2 sequences are SGDLS and YYNGEE. The V end was cut by 4 bases, the J end by 5 bases, with 24 bases between. The length of the CDR3 is 17 residues. DNA of the CDR3: TGTGCCAGCAGCACCACCCTGGACAGTTATCCAAGGGAGACCCAGTACTTC. This gives the protein CASSTTLDSYPRETQYF.